This T cell receptor (beta chain) was documented in a study of human T cells and chemical hapten exposure. About the study: Minor pooled library volume differences mainly drove per-sample TCR yield variation.

TCRdb reprocessed the RACE reads via MiXCR and lists one record per CDR3 protein. This sample has about 65,000 distinct CDR3 sequences, with about 6% found just once. Time point of the sample: healthy volunteer bleed at 6 weeks. Unfractionated whole blood was the source from which total RNA was extracted. The sample taken for sequencing was whole blood. This receptor was identified in a female donor in good health. Some clones in this sample may be carry-over from other donors' samples.

This chain's CDR3 is CASSDSSRQDRVKNIQYF. CDR3 bases: TGTGCCAGCAGTGACTCGAGTCGACAGGATCGGGTCAAAAACATTCAGTACTTC. This chain connects TRBV6-4 to TRBJ2-4; D is perhaps TRBD1 (6 bases). This CDR3 has 18 residues. V was shortened by 0 bases and J by 3 bases, with 18 bases between the two germline ends. Germline CDR1 and CDR2: MRHNA and SNTAGT.